This T cell receptor (beta chain) was identified during a study of blood T cell repertoires in COVID-19. Study context: The recovered donors of Cohort 3 showed two negative PCRs, clearance, or symptom resolution.

How the authors handled the data: Researchers report that nucleated cell counts were estimated from reference gene primer amplification. The assay was immunoSEQ multiplex PCR, and TCRdb's table has in-frame clones only and misses some. V and J calls and clone size are as listed in that table; D and trimming were resolved from the DNA. The sample contains fewer than 200,000 clones, approximately 86% of which appear only once. Cohorts were assigned according to the clinical history that participants reported. CDR1 is LGHDT, CDR2 YNNKEL, per germline (reference sequence). The CDR3 runs 17 residues. Trimming took 5 bases from V and 2 from J; bases not matched to a gene: 14.

The rearrangement links TRBV3-1 (or the pseudogene TRBV3-2) to TRBJ1-1; 7 bases are a match to TRBD1. This receptor was obtained from a woman in her 40s in a cohort exposed to, infected with or recovered from COVID-19 (not recorded which). The sequenced sample consisted of PBMCs or T cells enriched from blood (not recorded which). The CDR3 coding sequence is TGTGCCAGCAGCACCCTGGTGGGGACAGAAAAAAACACTGAAGCTTTCTTT. Its protein product is CASSTLVGTEKNTEAFF.